Listed here are 3 T cell receptor beta chains from one sample, sequenced in a study of CDR3 diversity in severe acne. MiXCR was run by TCRdb on the PCR reads, yielding one entry per CDR3 protein. Among over 90,000 distinct CDR3 sequences listed, approximately 47% were seen once. Sequencing input: blood. The source of these receptors is a male donor with acne.

Details on this clonotype: A much bigger clone sits one base away, suggesting this may be a read error. Given the absence of the conserved phenylalanine or tryptophan at the CDR3 end, a read error is likely. This chain connects TRBV5-1 to TRBJ2-1; D is unclear. Deletions cut 5 bases from V and 4 bases from J, with 7 bases between. The CDR3 consists of 12 residues. Germline CDR1 SGHRS, CDR2 YFSETQ. CDR3 sequence reads: CASRISYNEQFL. CDR3 sequence (DNA): TGCGCCAGCAGGATTTCTTACAATGAGCAGTTCCTC.

The chain employs TRBV5-1 and TRBJ1-1; D perhaps matches TRBD1 (5 bases). The germline V gene encodes CDR1 SGHRS and CDR2 YFSETQ. V lost 7 bases, J lost 6 bases, and 16 bases lay in between. This CDR3 has 13 residues. DNA of the CDR3: TGCGCCAGCGCCCGCGTGGGGGACCCTGAAGCTTTCTTT. It codes for CASARVGDPEAFF. Full variable domain (rest looked up from reference TRBV5-1 and TRBJ1-1): KAGVTQTPRYLIKTRGQQVTLSCSPISGHRSVSWYQQTPGQGLQFLFEYFSETQRNKGNFPGRFSGRQFSNSRSEMNVSTLELGDSALYLCASARVGDPEAFFGQGTRLTVV.

This clonotype showed up many times. V gene TRBV4-3 combines with J gene TRBJ2-4; D remains unclear. Germline V gene sequence: CDR1 LGHNA, CDR2 YSLEER. The CDR3 covers 15 residues. V lost 4 bases, J lost 1 base, and 11 bases lay in between. The CDR3 sequence is CASSPGFSAKNIQYF. CDR3 sequence (DNA): TGCGCCAGCAGCCCCGGGTTCTCGGCCAAAAACATTCAGTACTTC.